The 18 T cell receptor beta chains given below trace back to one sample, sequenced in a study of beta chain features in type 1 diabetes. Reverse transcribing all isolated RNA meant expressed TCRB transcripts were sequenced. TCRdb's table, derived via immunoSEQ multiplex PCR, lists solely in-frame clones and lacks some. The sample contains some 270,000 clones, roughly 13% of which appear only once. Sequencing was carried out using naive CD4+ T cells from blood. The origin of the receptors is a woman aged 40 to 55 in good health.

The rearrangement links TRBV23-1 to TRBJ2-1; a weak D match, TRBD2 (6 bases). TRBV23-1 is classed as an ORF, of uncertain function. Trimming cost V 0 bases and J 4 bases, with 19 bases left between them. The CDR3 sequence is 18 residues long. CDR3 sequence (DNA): TGCGCCAGCAGTCAATCAAAACCAGCGGGCTATAATTACAATGAGCAGTTCTTC. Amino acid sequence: CASSQSKPAGYNYNEQFF.

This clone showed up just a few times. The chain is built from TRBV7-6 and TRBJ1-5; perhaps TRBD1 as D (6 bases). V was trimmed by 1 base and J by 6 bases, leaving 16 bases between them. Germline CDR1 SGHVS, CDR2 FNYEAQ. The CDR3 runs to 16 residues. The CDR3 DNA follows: TGTGCCAGCAGCTTAGGGGCGGGGGCGCTCGGTCAGCCCCAGCATTTT. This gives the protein CASSLGAGALGQPQHF.

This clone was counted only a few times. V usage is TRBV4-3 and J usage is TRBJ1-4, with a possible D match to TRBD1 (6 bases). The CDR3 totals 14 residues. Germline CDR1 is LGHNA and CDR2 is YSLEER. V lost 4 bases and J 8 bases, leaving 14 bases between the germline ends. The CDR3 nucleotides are TGCGCCAGCAGCCCTGGGGGGGCGGGGGAAAAACTGTTTTTT. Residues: CASSPGGAGEKLFF.

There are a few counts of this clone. CDR3: CASSPGQGSTDTQYF. The CDR3 coding sequence is TGTGCCAGCTCACCGGGACAGGGCAGCACAGATACGCAGTATTTT. The genes are TRBV18 and TRBJ2-3; TRBD1 matches 9 bases. The germline V gene encodes CDR1 KGHSH and CDR2 LQKENI. The CDR3 loop spans 15 amino acids. The trim removed 3 bases at V and 0 bases at J, leaving 1 base unmatched.

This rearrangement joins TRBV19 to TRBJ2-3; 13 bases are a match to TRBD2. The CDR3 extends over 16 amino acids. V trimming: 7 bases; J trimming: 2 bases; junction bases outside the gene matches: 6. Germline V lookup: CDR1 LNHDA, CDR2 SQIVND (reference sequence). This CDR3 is CASTGLAGAITDTQYF. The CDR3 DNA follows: TGTGCCAGTACAGGACTAGCGGGGGCGATCACAGATACGCAGTATTTT.

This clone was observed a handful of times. The CDR3 loop is CASSVAAGMRTNIQYF. DNA for the CDR3: TGTGCCAGCAGCGTAGCAGCGGGTATGAGAACGAACATTCAGTACTTC. The chain uses TRBV9 and TRBJ2-4; TRBD2 is a possible D gene (6 bases). V lost 0 bases to trimming and J lost 7 bases, with 17 bases between them. The CDR3 is 16 residues long. The germline V gene encodes CDR1 SGDLS and CDR2 YYNGEE.

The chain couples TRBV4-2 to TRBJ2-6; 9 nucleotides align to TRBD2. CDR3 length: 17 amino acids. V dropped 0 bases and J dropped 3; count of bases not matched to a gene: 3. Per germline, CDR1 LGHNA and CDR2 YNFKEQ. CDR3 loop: CASSQERGGFGANVLTF. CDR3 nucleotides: TGTGCCAGCAGCCAAGAGCGGGGGGGCTTTGGGGCCAACGTCCTGACTTTC.

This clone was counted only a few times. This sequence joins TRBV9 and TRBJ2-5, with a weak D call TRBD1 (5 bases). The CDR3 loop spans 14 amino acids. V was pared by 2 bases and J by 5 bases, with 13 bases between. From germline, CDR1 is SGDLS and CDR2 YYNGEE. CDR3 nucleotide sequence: TGTGCCAGCAGCGTTGGGGCCGCTTGGGAGACCCAGTACTTC. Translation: CASSVGAAWETQYF.

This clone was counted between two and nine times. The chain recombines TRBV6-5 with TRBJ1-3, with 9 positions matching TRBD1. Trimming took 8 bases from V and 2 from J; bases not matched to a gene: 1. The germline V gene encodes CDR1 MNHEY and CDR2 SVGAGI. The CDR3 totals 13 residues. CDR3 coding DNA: TGTGCCAGCCACAGGGGGCCTGGAAACACCATATATTTT. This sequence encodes CASHRGPGNTIYF.

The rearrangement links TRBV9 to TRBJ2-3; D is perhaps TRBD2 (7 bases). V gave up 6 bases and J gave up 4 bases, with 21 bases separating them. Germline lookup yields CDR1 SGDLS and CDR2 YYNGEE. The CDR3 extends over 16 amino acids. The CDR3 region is CASTKGGGSIADTQYF. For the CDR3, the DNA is TGTGCCAGCACCAAAGGGGGGGGCTCGATAGCAGATACGCAGTATTTT.

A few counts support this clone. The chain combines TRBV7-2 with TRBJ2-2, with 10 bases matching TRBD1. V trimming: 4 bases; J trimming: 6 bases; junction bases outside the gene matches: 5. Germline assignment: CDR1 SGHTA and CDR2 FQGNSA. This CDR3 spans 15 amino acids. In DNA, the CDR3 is TGTGCCAGCAGCTCCGGACAGGGGGTCCCCGGGGAGCTGTTTTTT. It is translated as CASSSGQGVPGELFF.

The CDR3 spells CASSLAVGRGNEKLFF. CDR3 nucleotide sequence: TGTGCCAGCAGCTTGGCCGTGGGCAGGGGTAATGAAAAACTGTTTTTT. The chain recombines TRBV5-4 with TRBJ1-4, with D possibly matching TRBD1 (6 bases). Germline V CDR1 and CDR2: SGHNT, YYREEE (reference sequence). The V end lost 0 bases, the J end lost 4 bases, and 13 bases lay between the germline ends. The CDR3 loop spans 16 amino acids. The full variable domain, its missing parts supplied by reference TRBV5-4 and TRBJ1-4, is ETGVTQSPTHLIKTRGQQVTLRCSSQSGHNTVSWYQQALGQGPQFIFQYYREEENGRGNFPPRFSGLQFPNYSSELNVNALELDDSALYLCASSLAVGRGNEKLFFGSGTQLSVL.

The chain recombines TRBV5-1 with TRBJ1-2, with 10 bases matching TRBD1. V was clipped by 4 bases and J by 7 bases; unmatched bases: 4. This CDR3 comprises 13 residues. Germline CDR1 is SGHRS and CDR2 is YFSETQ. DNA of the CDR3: TGCGCCAGCAGCCAGGGACAGGGGTTTGGCTACACCTTC. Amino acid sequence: CASSQGQGFGYTF.

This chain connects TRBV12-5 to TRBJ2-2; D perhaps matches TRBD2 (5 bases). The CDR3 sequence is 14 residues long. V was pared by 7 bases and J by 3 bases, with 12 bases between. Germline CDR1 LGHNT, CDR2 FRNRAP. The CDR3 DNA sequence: TGTGCTAGTGTACCGTACGGGGACACCGGGGAGCTGTTTTTT. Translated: CASVPYGDTGELFF.

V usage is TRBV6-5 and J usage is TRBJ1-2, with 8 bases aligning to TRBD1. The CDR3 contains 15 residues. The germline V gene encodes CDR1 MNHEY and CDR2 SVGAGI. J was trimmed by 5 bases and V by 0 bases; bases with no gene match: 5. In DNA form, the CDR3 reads TGTGCCAGCAGTTACTCCGGGACAGGCGATTATGGCTACACCTTC. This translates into CASSYSGTGDYGYTF.

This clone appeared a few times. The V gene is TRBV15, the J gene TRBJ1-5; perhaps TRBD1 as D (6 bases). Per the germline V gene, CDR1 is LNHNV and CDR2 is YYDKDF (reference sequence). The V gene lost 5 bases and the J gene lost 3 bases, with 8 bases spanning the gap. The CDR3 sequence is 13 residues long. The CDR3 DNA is TGTGCCACCAGCTGGGACACCAATCAGCCCCAGCATTTT. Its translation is CATSWDTNQPQHF.

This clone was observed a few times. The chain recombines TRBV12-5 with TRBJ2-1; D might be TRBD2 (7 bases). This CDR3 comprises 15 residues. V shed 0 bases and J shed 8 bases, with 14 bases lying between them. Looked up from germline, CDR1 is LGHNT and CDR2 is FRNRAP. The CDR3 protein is CASGLVLTGRDEQFF. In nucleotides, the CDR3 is TGTGCTAGTGGTTTGGTACTTACAGGGAGGGATGAGCAGTTCTTC.

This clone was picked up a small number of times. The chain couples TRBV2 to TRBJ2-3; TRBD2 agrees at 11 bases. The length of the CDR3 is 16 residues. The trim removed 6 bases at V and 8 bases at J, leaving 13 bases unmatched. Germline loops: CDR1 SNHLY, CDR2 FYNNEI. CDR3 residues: CASRPQTSGVSSTQYF. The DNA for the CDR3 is TGTGCCAGCAGGCCCCAGACTAGCGGGGTATCAAGTACGCAGTATTTT.